This T cell receptor beta chain appears in the sequencing data of a study of OX40 agonist ivuxolimab in advanced cancers. Regarding the research as a whole: Ivuxolimab was an agonistic, fully human IgG2 monoclonal antibody directed against OX40 (CD134), a costimulatory receptor. Partial responses were achieved by three dose-escalation patients, of whom one had hepatocellular carcinoma and two had cutaneous melanoma. Of the approximately 50 patients in dose escalation, 19 had hepatocellular carcinoma, approximately 15 had melanoma, 9 had renal cell carcinoma and 9 had head and neck cancer. The dose-escalation cohort was 80% to 90% male with a mean age of approximately 60 years, ranging from roughly 20 to 80. The monotherapy dose-escalation portion (N of about 47 patients) of the phase I ivuxolimab trial is reported in the paper. Patients were allowed to have had prior anti-PD-1, anti-PD-L1 or anti-CTLA-4 therapy, and 40% to 45% of the dose-escalation patients had previously received checkpoint inhibitors. The point of sequencing TCRbeta in the periphery was to test whether ivuxolimab changed TCR sequence diversity and drove clonal T-cell expansion. Intravenous ivuxolimab was administered to patients every 2 weeks at six dose levels: 0.01, 0.1, 0.3, 1.5, 3 and 10 mg/kg. On the study overall, not on this receptor specifically: Low levels of normalized T-cell clonal expansion were also seen in some patients who did not respond. In partial responders in the 0.1-3.0 mg/kg groups, normalized peripheral clonal expansion was found to be among the lowest, especially among CD8+ T cells. The antigen specificity of the clonally expanded peripheral T cells was not determined. At doses of 0.1 to 3.0 mg/kg, clonal expansion of both CD4+ and CD8+ blood T cells was observed from baseline to week 6. On average, CD8+ T cells showed more expanded clones than CD4+ T cells after ivuxolimab.

The trial excluded patients who had a history of autoimmune disease or were on systemic immunosuppression. Peripheral blood for TCR sequencing was drawn from every dose cohort at baseline, at cycle 4 day 1 and at cycle 7 day 1. The samples were drawn from a first-in-human, open-label, multicenter phase I dose-escalation trial of ivuxolimab. Adults with locally advanced or metastatic melanoma, renal cell, hepatocellular, or head and neck squamous cell carcinoma were enrolled in the trial. Before TCR sequencing, CD4+ T cells and CD8+ T cells were sorted from peripheral blood as separate populations. Trimming removed 2 bases from V and 5 bases from J, leaving 11 bases between the germline ends. Via the germline V gene, CDR1 is SGHRS and CDR2 YFSETQ. The CDR3, from cysteine to valine, totals 13 residues. Only the CDR3 DNA stays, 39 bases, in frame from base 1. Genomic DNA was extracted from sorted cells for sequencing of the TCRbeta CDR3 region. The immunoSEQ Assay was used to sequence the TCRbeta CDR3 regions. TCRdb's version of the immuneACCESS table is confined to in-frame rearrangements and falls short of the full clone set. An unresolved V gene accounts for under half of the shortfall where checked; the remainder is of unknown origin. The table for this sample lists 98,000 or so clones; about 88% of them were counted only once. The ten largest clones capture around 0.82% of the sample.

Concerning this clone itself: The clone's antigen remains unknown. No base quality information exists; no much larger clone differs at one position.

The TCR originated in an adult with an advanced solid tumor such as melanoma, head and neck, liver or kidney cancer. The sequence links TRBV5-1 to TRBJ2-7; TRBD1 could be the D gene, as 6 bases match. This sample comprised CD4+ or CD8+ T cells sorted from blood, obtained in a trial of the OX40 agonist ivuxolimab. The CDR3 region: CASSFTGRDEQYV. The DNA sequence follows: TGCGCCAGCAGCTTTACAGGGCGAGACGAGCAGTACGTC.